Below are 2 T cell receptor beta chains sequenced from a single sample in a study of Ad26.COV2.S vaccination and SARS-CoV-2 variants. Treatment: over 15 received Ad26.COV2.S at low or high dose, single or two shots; roughly five received placebo; per-sample allocation not given. Samples came from day 63 after the first vaccine or placebo injection. Assay used: immunoSEQ multiplex PCR; TCRdb lists only in-frame clones, some missing. In the table there are about 390,000 clones, more than 85% of which are singletons. The starting material was peripheral blood, obtained in a trial of Ad26.COV2.S vaccine versus placebo. All receptors come from a person aged 18 to 65 who received the Ad26.COV2.S COVID-19 vaccine or a placebo.

This chain links TRBV5-4 with TRBJ1-2; D call uncertain. This CDR3 contains 12 residues. V dropped 4 bases and J dropped 3 bases, with 7 bases sitting between them. From germline, CDR1 is SGHNT and CDR2 YYREEE (reference sequence). The DNA of the CDR3 is TGTGCCAGCAGCGACGGGGACTATGGCTACACCTTC. This encodes CASSDGDYGYTF.

The J gene is TRBJ1-5, the V gene TRBV25-1; D is unresolved. There are 14 residues in the CDR3. V was cut by 0 bases and J by 0 bases, with 3 bases left in between. Per germline, CDR1 MGHDK and CDR2 SYGVNS. Here the CDR3 reads CASSEYYSNQPQHF. CDR3 nucleotide sequence: TGTGCCAGCAGTGAATATTATAGCAATCAGCCCCAGCATTTT.